Shown below are 30 T cell receptor beta chains from a single sample sequenced in a study of control samples from healthy donors and cancer patients. Method: immunoSEQ multiplex PCR; TCRdb's copy keeps in-frame clones and lacks some. The sample consists of roughly 120,000 clones, about 92% of them appearing once. The sequenced sample was PBMCs. These receptors were taken from a man aged 50-59 years with head and neck cancer.

This chain joins TRBV18 and TRBJ1-3, with 7 bases matching TRBD1. In germline, CDR1 is KGHSH, CDR2 LQKENI. V lost 1 base to trimming and J lost 2 bases; unmatched junction nucleotides: 2. This CDR3 has 15 amino acids. The chain's CDR3 is CASSPQGQPGNTIYF. The CDR3 DNA reads TGTGCCAGCTCACCACAGGGACAGCCTGGAAACACCATATATTTT.

The chain joins TRBV28 to TRBJ2-2; TRBD2 is a possible D gene (5 bases). CDR1 is MDHEN, CDR2 SYDVKM, per germline. V was trimmed by 1 base and J by 8 bases, leaving 8 bases between them. The CDR3 has 13 residues. DNA for the CDR3: TGTGCCAGCAGTTTATTGAGGGCTGGGGAGCTGTTTTTT. It translates to CASSLLRAGELFF.

This sequence joins TRBV7-9 and TRBJ2-7, with D tentatively TRBD1 (5 bases). V lost 5 bases, J lost 6 bases, and 17 bases lay in between. Germline V gene sequence: CDR1 SEHNR, CDR2 FQNEAQ (reference sequence). The CDR3 is 14 amino acids. CDR3: CASSRQGISSEQYF. The DNA of the CDR3 is TGTGCCAGCAGCCGGCAGGGTATTTCGAGCGAGCAGTACTTC. Based on the CDR3 plus reference TRBV7-9 and TRBJ2-7, the full variable domain is DTGVSQNPRHKITKRGQNVTFRCDPISEHNRLYWYRQTLGQGPEFLTYFQNEAQLEKSRLLSDRFSAERPKGSFSTLEIQRTEQGDSAMYLCASSRQGISSEQYFGPGTRLTVT.

The V call is TRBV9, the J call TRBJ2-1; a weak D match, TRBD2 (6 bases). The V end was cut by 0 bases, the J end by 5 bases, with 18 bases between. Germline assignment: CDR1 SGDLS and CDR2 YYNGEE. The CDR3 loop spans 17 amino acids. The CDR3 loop is CASSVAPARSGNNEQFF. CDR3 nucleotide sequence: TGTGCCAGCAGCGTAGCTCCGGCCCGTAGCGGCAACAATGAGCAGTTCTTC.

J is TRBJ2-7 and V is TRBV5-1; maybe TRBD2 (6 bases). Trimming removed 3 bases at V and 3 bases at J, with 19 bases between. The CDR3 runs 16 residues. CDR1 and CDR2 (germline): SGHRS, YFSETQ. In DNA form, the CDR3 reads TGCGCCAGCAGCTACTACTCGGGACCGGGGGTCTACGAGCAGTACTTC. Encoded protein: CASSYYSGPGVYEQYF.

V is TRBV7-2 and J is TRBJ2-5, with D possibly TRBD2 on 6 matching bases. Germline loops: CDR1 SGHTA, CDR2 FQGNSA. The CDR3 loop spans 14 amino acids. V was shortened by 3 bases and J by 6 bases, with 14 bases between the two germline ends. The CDR3 region has the DNA TGTGCCAGCAGCTTTCGCCGGGACTCTAAGACCCAGTACTTC. Amino acid sequence: CASSFRRDSKTQYF.

The chain employs TRBV9 and TRBJ1-1, with D hard to call. Germline CDR1 and CDR2: SGDLS and YYNGEE. The V end was cut by 0 bases, the J end by 0 bases, with 9 bases between. The CDR3 contains 15 residues. The CDR3 loop is CASSVEVRMNTEAFF. CDR3 nucleotide sequence: TGTGCCAGCAGCGTAGAGGTAAGGATGAACACTGAAGCTTTCTTT.

This clone appeared once. The gene calls are TRBV19 and TRBJ1-1, with 9 bases aligning to TRBD1. This CDR3 is built from 17 residues. V was pared by 4 bases and J by 8 bases, with 17 bases of the junction left unmatched. From germline, CDR1 is LNHDA and CDR2 SQIVND (reference sequence). The CDR3, as DNA: TGTGCCAGTAGTAAACGATCCGCGGGACAGGGTTTGTTCGAAGCTTTCTTT. Protein sequence: CASSKRSAGQGLFEAFF.

The chain joins TRBV28 to TRBJ2-5; D assignment may be TRBD1 or TRBD2 (5 bases each). CDR3 length: 15 residues. CDR1 is MDHEN and CDR2 is SYDVKM in the germline V gene. V dropped 5 bases and J dropped 1 base, with 14 bases sitting between them. The CDR3 DNA follows: TGTGCCAGCAGTCCAGGGACCCCGATCCAAGAGACCCAGTACTTC. Translated, it gives CASSPGTPIQETQYF.

The chain joins TRBV18 to TRBJ1-1, with a weak D call TRBD1 (6 bases). Germline lookup yields CDR1 KGHSH and CDR2 LQKENI. V was trimmed by 3 bases and J by 0 bases, leaving 8 bases between them. The CDR3 is 14 residues long. CDR3 sequence: CASSPTGLNTEAFF. CDR3 bases: TGTGCCAGCTCACCCACAGGGTTGAACACTGAAGCTTTCTTT.

V is TRBV5-4 and J is TRBJ2-7; tentatively, D is TRBD2 (6 bases). The germline V gene encodes CDR1 SGHNT and CDR2 YYREEE (reference sequence). This CDR3 has 15 amino acids. The V end was cut by 4 bases, the J end by 2 bases, with 16 bases between. In nucleotides, the CDR3 is TGTGCCAGCAGCCTCGGCGGGACGAGTCCCTACGAGCAGTACTTC. Its protein product is CASSLGGTSPYEQYF. Based on the CDR3 plus reference TRBV5-4 and TRBJ2-7, the full variable domain is ETGVTQSPTHLIKTRGQQVTLRCSSQSGHNTVSWYQQALGQGPQFIFQYYREEENGRGNFPPRFSGLQFPNYSSELNVNALELDDSALYLCASSLGGTSPYEQYFGPGTRLTVT.

The V call is TRBV6-5, the J call TRBJ1-5, with 10 bases fitting TRBD1. V lost 2 bases, J lost 8 bases, and 3 bases stayed unmatched. The CDR3 is 14 amino acids. Germline V CDR1 and CDR2: MNHEY, SVGAGI. CDR3 amino acids: CASSYGTGAEPQHF. The CDR3 DNA sequence: TGTGCCAGCAGTTACGGGACAGGGGCTGAGCCCCAGCATTTT.

A word on this clone: This sample also contains other DNA sequences that code for the same CDR3. The chain has TRBV19 and TRBJ1-5; a possible D gene is TRBD1 (5 bases). The CDR3 runs 13 residues. Germline values: CDR1 LNHDA, CDR2 SQIVND (reference sequence). With 2 bases removed from V and 7 bases from J, the gap between germline ends came to 9 bases. The CDR3 bases are TGTGCCAGTAGTATAAAGGGGAGCCAGCCCCAGCATTTT. Translated: CASSIKGSQPQHF.

The chain combines TRBV27 with TRBJ1-1; the match to TRBD1 covers 7 bases. The CDR3 length is 15 residues. The junction had 10 bases not matched to a gene; V was cut back by 3 bases and J by 6 bases. CDR1 is MNHEY and CDR2 is SMNVEV in the germline V gene (reference sequence). The CDR3 sequence is CASSLTGILGAEAFF. DNA for the CDR3: TGTGCCAGCAGTTTGACAGGGATCCTAGGAGCTGAAGCTTTCTTT.

The gene calls are TRBV5-6 and TRBJ1-6, with unresolved D. Trimming took off 0 bases at V and 3 bases at J, with 7 bases between the two ends. Germline values: CDR1 SGHDT, CDR2 YYEEEE. The CDR3 runs to 15 residues. In nucleotides, the CDR3 is TGTGCCAGCAGCTTGGGGATGGGCTATAATTCACCCCTCCACTTT. Protein sequence: CASSLGMGYNSPLHF.

Details on this clone: Other nucleotide sequences in the sample specify the same CDR3. V gene TRBV7-2 combines with J gene TRBJ2-7, with D perhaps matching TRBD1 or TRBD2 (5 bases each). V lost 1 base to trimming and J lost 0 bases, with 7 bases between them. The CDR3 is made up of 14 amino acids. Germline lookup yields CDR1 SGHTA and CDR2 FQGNSA. The CDR3 sequence is CASSLGGISYEQYF. CDR3 bases: TGTGCCAGCAGCTTAGGGGGGATCTCCTACGAGCAGTACTTC.

This sequence joins TRBV15 and TRBJ2-7; a weak D match, TRBD2 (5 bases). CDR3 size: 14 residues. Trimming cost V 0 bases and J 6 bases, with 12 bases left between them. Germline V gene lookup returns CDR1 LNHNV and CDR2 YYDKDF (reference sequence). CDR3 in DNA: TGTGCCACCAGCAGAGAGGAGGTCGGCTTCGAGCAGTACTTC. Translating it yields CATSREEVGFEQYF.

This sequence joins TRBV5-1 and TRBJ2-2; 9 bases line up with TRBD2. The germline V gene encodes CDR1 SGHRS and CDR2 YFSETQ. J lost 2 bases, V lost 4 bases, and 12 bases had no gene match. The CDR3 sequence is 18 residues long. CDR3 sequence (DNA): TGCGCCAGCAGCCGTTTGAGGAGCGGGGGGACTAACACCGGGGAGCTGTTTTTT. This codes for CASSRLRSGGTNTGELFF. The complete variable domain, with remaining parts taken from reference TRBV5-1 and TRBJ2-2, reads KAGVTQTPRYLIKTRGQQVTLSCSPISGHRSVSWYQQTPGQGLQFLFEYFSETQRNKGNFPGRFSGRQFSNSRSEMNVSTLELGDSALYLCASSRLRSGGTNTGELFFGEGSRLTVL.

The rearrangement uses TRBV7-3 and TRBJ2-2; tentatively, D is TRBD1 (6 bases). The length of the CDR3 is 15 residues. Germline CDR1 SGHTA, CDR2 FQGTGA. V was clipped by 2 bases and J by 2 bases, with 9 bases between them. CDR3 DNA: TGTGCCAGCAGCTTAGGGGGCACTAACACCGGGGAGCTGTTTTTT. It specifies CASSLGGTNTGELFF. Drawing the rest from reference TRBV7-3 and TRBJ2-2, the complete variable domain is GAGVSQTPSNKVTEKGKYVELRCDPISGHTALYWYRQSLGQGPEFLIYFQGTGAADDSGLPNDRFFAVRPEGSVSTLKIQRTERGDSAVYLCASSLGGTNTGELFFGEGSRLTVL.

This rearrangement joins TRBV5-4 to TRBJ2-5; D might be TRBD1 or TRBD2, each matching 5 bases. V was shortened by 0 bases and J by 5 bases, with 23 bases between the two germline ends. Looked up from germline, CDR1 is SGHNT and CDR2 is YYREEE (reference sequence). This CDR3 is 18 amino acids long. The CDR3 DNA sequence: TGTGCCAGCAGCTTGGCTCGGGGCTTGGTCCCCGTCGGGGAGACCCAGTACTTC. It codes for CASSLARGLVPVGETQYF.

The rearrangement uses TRBV19 and TRBJ2-1; the match to TRBD1 covers 8 bases. CDR1 LNHDA and CDR2 SQIVND come from the germline V gene (reference sequence). The CDR3 totals 13 residues. V dropped 9 bases and J dropped 2; count of bases not matched to a gene: 3. CDR3 DNA: TGTGCCAGCCGGGACAGGACCTACAATGAGCAGTTCTTC. Amino acid sequence: CASRDRTYNEQFF. The entire variable domain, with the rest obtained from reference TRBV19 and TRBJ2-1, is as follows: DGGITQSPKYLFRKEGQNVTLSCEQNLNHDAMYWYRQDPGQGLRLIYYSQIVNDFQKGDIAEGYSVSREKKESFPLTVTSAQKNPTAFYLCASRDRTYNEQFFGPGTRLTVL.

The chain is built from TRBV7-2 and TRBJ2-3; no reliable D call. Trimming cost V 4 bases and J 0 bases, with 11 bases left between them. CDR3 size: 15 residues. CDR1 SGHTA and CDR2 FQGNSA come from the germline V gene. CDR3 coding DNA: TGTGCCAGCAGCTCTAGAAGCGCTAGCACAGATACGCAGTATTTT. Translation: CASSSRSASTDTQYF.

The V gene is TRBV18, the J gene TRBJ2-3; 7 nucleotides line up with TRBD2. V dropped 1 base and J dropped 0; count of bases not matched to a gene: 4. The germline gives CDR1 KGHSH, CDR2 LQKENI. The CDR3 extends over 16 amino acids. This CDR3 reads CASSPRSGVSTDTQYF. The CDR3 bases are TGTGCCAGCTCACCACGAAGCGGGGTGAGCACAGATACGCAGTATTTT.

The genes are TRBV6-5 and TRBJ1-6; possibly TRBD1 for D (6 bases). Germline V CDR1 and CDR2: MNHEY, SVGAGI. V shed 5 bases and J shed 9 bases, with 11 bases lying between them. This CDR3 contains 13 residues. The CDR3 sequence: CASSPDRFSPLHF. The CDR3 bases are TGTGCCAGCAGTCCCGACAGGTTTTCACCCCTCCACTTT.

V gene TRBV9 combines with J gene TRBJ1-2; 8 nucleotides align to TRBD1. This CDR3 contains 14 residues. The germline V gene has CDR1 SGDLS and CDR2 YYNGEE. The ends lost 6 bases at V and 5 bases at J; junction bases unmatched: 9. The CDR3 loop is CASTTGQGGYGYTF. CDR3 DNA: TGTGCCAGCACCACCGGACAGGGAGGATATGGCTACACCTTC.

The V gene is TRBV28, the J gene TRBJ2-7; TRBD1 matches 7 bases. Germline CDR1 is MDHEN and CDR2 is SYDVKM. The CDR3 extends over 15 amino acids. J was trimmed by 6 bases and V by 5 bases; bases with no gene match: 13. The DNA for the CDR3 is TGTGCCAGCAGTCCTTACAGGGGCCGCACGGGCGAGCAGTACTTC. It encodes CASSPYRGRTGEQYF.

The chain carries TRBV11-3 and TRBJ2-2; D is perhaps TRBD1 or TRBD2 (5 bases each). The CDR3 is made up of 17 amino acids. CDR1 is SGHNT, CDR2 YENEEA, per germline. Trimming took off 3 bases at V and 1 base at J, with 15 bases between the two ends. Written as DNA, the CDR3 is TGTGCCAGCAGCTTCAATATGGGGGAATTGAACACCGGGGAGCTGTTTTTT. This gives the protein CASSFNMGELNTGELFF.

A remark on this clone: This sample includes further DNA sequences coding for the same CDR3. The chain combines TRBV3-1 (or the pseudogene TRBV3-2) with TRBJ1-4, with D perhaps TRBD1 (5 bases). The CDR3 is 17 amino acids. V lost 1 base, J lost 7 bases, and 19 bases lay in between. The V gene's germline CDR1 is LGHDT and CDR2 YNNKEL (reference sequence). The CDR3 spells CASSQVWGGAVSEKLFF. In nucleotides, the CDR3 is TGTGCCAGCAGCCAAGTGTGGGGAGGGGCTGTAAGTGAAAAACTGTTTTTT.

The chain has TRBV4-2 and TRBJ1-1; TRBD1 agrees at 8 bases. The CDR3 is made up of 14 amino acids. Germline loops: CDR1 LGHNA, CDR2 YNFKEQ. The J segment lost 8 bases and the V segment lost 3 bases, leaving 8 bases of the junction unmatched. The CDR3: CASSHRDRRPEAFF. In DNA, the CDR3 is TGTGCCAGCAGCCACCGGGACAGGAGGCCAGAAGCTTTCTTT.

The sample holds one count of this clone. The chain links TRBV12-3 or TRBV12-4 to TRBJ2-3; D is undetermined. CDR3 length: 12 amino acids. The ends were cut back, 6 bases at V and 3 bases at J, with 7 bases in the middle. The CDR3 loop is CASSLLTDTQYF. CDR3 coding DNA: TGTGCCAGCAGCCTCTTGACAGATACGCAGTATTTT.